These 28 T cell receptor beta chains were sequenced from one sample in a study of blood T cell repertoires in COVID-19. Produced via immunoSEQ multiplex PCR; TCRdb's table is partial and in-frame only. In the table there are approximately 100,000 clones, roughly 80% of which are singletons. Source material: peripheral blood. Receptor source: a woman over 75 with acute or convalescent COVID-19.

The genes are TRBV18 and TRBJ1-6, with 8 bases that match TRBD1. Germline CDR1 reads KGHSH; CDR2 reads LQKENI. V lost 3 bases and J lost 9; bases outside the gene matches: 10. CDR3 size: 16 residues. The CDR3 spells CASSPQGQGGISPLHF. DNA for the CDR3: TGTGCCAGCTCACCCCAAGGACAGGGAGGGATTTCACCCCTCCACTTT.

Here the CDR3 DNA reads TGTGCCAGCAGCCAAGAGGGGGCTGCTCGGGCGGCCGGGGAGCTGTTTTTT. As protein: CASSQEGAARAAGELFF. The rearrangement links TRBV3-1 (or the pseudogene TRBV3-2) to TRBJ2-2, with D perhaps matching TRBD1 (6 bases). The V end lost 0 bases, the J end lost 6 bases, and 17 bases lay between the germline ends. CDR3 size: 17 residues. From germline, CDR1 is LGHDT and CDR2 YNNKEL (reference sequence).

V and J are TRBV19 and TRBJ1-5; D is possibly TRBD1 (5 bases). Germline assignment: CDR1 LNHDA and CDR2 SQIVND (reference sequence). Between the trimmed V and J ends, which lost 6 bases and 9 bases, there was a span of 12 bases. CDR3 length: 12 amino acids. For the CDR3, the DNA is TGTGCCAGTAGATCAGGGTATGGGCCCCAGCATTTT. Translating gives CASRSGYGPQHF. Full variable domain (rest looked up from reference TRBV19 and TRBJ1-5): DGGITQSPKYLFRKEGQNVTLSCEQNLNHDAMYWYRQDPGQGLRLIYYSQIVNDFQKGDIAEGYSVSREKKESFPLTVTSAQKNPTAFYLCASRSGYGPQHFGDGTRLSIL.

This chain connects TRBV7-6 to TRBJ2-3, with 8 nucleotides matching TRBD2. V shed 1 base and J 0 bases; nucleotides not matched to a gene: 9. Germline V gene lookup returns CDR1 SGHVS and CDR2 FNYEAQ. The CDR3 has 18 residues. The CDR3: CASSLVLQAGASTDTQYF. The CDR3 DNA reads TGTGCCAGCAGCTTAGTTCTCCAAGCGGGGGCTAGCACAGATACGCAGTATTTT.

The chain recombines TRBV2 with TRBJ2-3, with 15 bases identical to TRBD2. The CDR3 is 16 amino acids. The J segment lost 5 bases and the V segment lost 4 bases, leaving 4 bases of the junction unmatched. Germline V gene sequence: CDR1 SNHLY, CDR2 FYNNEI. The CDR3 DNA sequence: TGTGCCAGCAGTGTGGGACTAGCGGGGGGCGGAGATACGCAGTATTTT. Its translation is CASSVGLAGGGDTQYF. Complete variable domain (other parts from reference TRBV2 and TRBJ2-3): EPEVTQTPSHQVTQMGQEVILRCVPISNHLYFYWYRQILGQKVEFLVSFYNNEISEKSEIFDDQFSVERPDGSNFTLKIRSTKLEDSAMYFCASSVGLAGGGDTQYFGPGTRLTVL.

The chain has TRBV6-5 and TRBJ1-4, with D maybe TRBD1 (6 bases). This CDR3 spans 12 amino acids. V lost 8 bases and J lost 7, with 11 bases in between. Germline CDR1 is MNHEY and CDR2 is SVGAGI. CDR3 loop: CASGGGSEKLFF. The CDR3, as DNA: TGTGCCAGCGGGGGCGGGTCTGAAAAACTGTTTTTT.

The chain links TRBV6-2 or TRBV6-3 to TRBJ2-7, with 10 bases fitting TRBD1. Germline CDR1 is MNHEY and CDR2 is SVGEGT. CDR3 length: 16 residues. J lost 4 bases, V lost 5 bases, and 11 bases had no gene match. The CDR3 region is CASSTSGQGNIYEQYV. In nucleotides, the CDR3 is TGTGCCAGCAGTACCTCGGGACAGGGGAATATATACGAGCAGTACGTC.

The V gene is TRBV5-1, the J gene TRBJ2-2, with D perhaps TRBD2 (6 bases). CDR3 length equals 14 residues. Germline V gene lookup returns CDR1 SGHRS and CDR2 YFSETQ. Deletions cut 2 bases from V and 5 bases from J, with 10 bases between. Written as DNA, the CDR3 is TGCGCCAGCAGCTTACTCCGGGGGACCGGGGAGCTGTTTTTT. As protein: CASSLLRGTGELFF.

The chain couples TRBV6-5 to TRBJ1-2; possibly TRBD1 for D (6 bases). V shed 8 bases and J shed 4 bases, with 17 bases lying between them. CDR1 and CDR2 (germline): MNHEY, SVGAGI. The CDR3 spans 14 residues. The CDR3 reads CASRDGGAGYGYTF. CDR3 nucleotide sequence: TGTGCCAGCCGAGATGGGGGCGCGGGCTATGGCTACACCTTC.

This chain links TRBV7-2 with TRBJ1-6; possibly TRBD1 for D (6 bases). Trimming took 5 bases from V and 0 from J, leaving 11 bases between them. CDR1 is SGHTA, CDR2 FQGNSA, per germline. This CDR3 has 16 residues. CDR3 nucleotides: TGTGCCAGCAGCACCCGACAGGCCTCCTATAATTCACCCCTCCACTTT. Protein product: CASSTRQASYNSPLHF.

The chain carries TRBV4-3 and TRBJ1-5, with 7 bases identical to TRBD1. This CDR3 comprises 17 residues. Per the germline V gene, CDR1 is LGHNA and CDR2 is YSLEER. The V segment lost 0 bases and the J segment 1 base; nucleotides outside the gene matches: 6. In nucleotides, the CDR3 is TGCGCCAGCAGCCAAGACTACGGGACAGACAGCAATCAGCCCCAGCATTTT. Its protein product is CASSQDYGTDSNQPQHF.

This clone has just one count. V and J are TRBV18 and TRBJ1-3, with TRBD1 as a possible D gene (6 bases). V was shortened by 5 bases and J by 0 bases, with 20 bases between the two germline ends. The CDR3 runs to 18 residues. Per germline, CDR1 KGHSH and CDR2 LQKENI. DNA for the CDR3: TGTGCCAGCTCATACACGGACAGTGGGTCTCTCTCTGGAAACACCATATATTTT. Translating it yields CASSYTDSGSLSGNTIYF. Based on the CDR3 plus reference TRBV18 and TRBJ1-3, the full variable domain is NAGVMQNPRHLVRRRGQEARLRCSPMKGHSHVYWYRQLPEEGLKFMVYLQKENIIDESGMPKERFSAEFPKEGPSILRIQQVVRGDSAAYFCASSYTDSGSLSGNTIYFGEGSWLTVV.

This clone was observed a single time. The chain carries TRBV27 and TRBJ1-4, with D perhaps matching TRBD1 (6 bases). Germline CDR1 reads MNHEY; CDR2 reads SMNVEV (reference sequence). V was trimmed by 8 bases and J by 2 bases, leaving 9 bases between them. This CDR3 is built from 13 residues. The chain's CDR3 is CASRRGTNEKLFF. The CDR3 DNA reads as TGTGCCAGCCGAAGGGGGACTAATGAAAAACTGTTTTTT.

V and J are TRBV7-8 and TRBJ1-5; TRBD1 aligns across 7 bases. CDR1 and CDR2 (germline): SGHVS, FQNEAQ. After removal of 1 base from V and 7 bases from J, the junction contained 7 bases not matched to a gene. The CDR3 runs 15 residues. The CDR3 DNA is TGTGCCAGCAGCTTAGAAGCCAGGGGGTGGCAGCCCCAGCATTTT. This translates into CASSLEARGWQPQHF.

The V call is TRBV3-1 (or the pseudogene TRBV3-2), the J call TRBJ2-3, with D possibly being TRBD2 (6 bases). The V end was cut by 1 base, the J end by 5 bases, with 7 bases between. This CDR3 spans 13 amino acids. Germline V gene sequence: CDR1 LGHDT, CDR2 YNNKEL (reference sequence). The CDR3, as DNA: TGTGCCAGCAGCCAAGCCGGGGGAGATACGCAGTATTTT. This translates into CASSQAGGDTQYF.

This clone has just a few counts. This sequence joins TRBV27 and TRBJ1-2, with 7 bases that match TRBD1. This CDR3 is 13 amino acids long. Trimming removed 6 bases from V and 4 bases from J; junction bases left unmatched: 5. Germline values: CDR1 MNHEY, CDR2 SMNVEV (reference sequence). In DNA form, the CDR3 reads TGTGCCAGCAGCGCGACAGGGTTCTATGGCTACACCTTC. Its protein product is CASSATGFYGYTF.

This chain joins TRBV11-2 and TRBJ1-2; 8 bases map to TRBD1. Germline V gene lookup returns CDR1 SGHAT and CDR2 FQNNGV. This CDR3 has 14 residues. V lost 5 bases and J lost 4; bases outside the gene matches: 6. The CDR3 DNA reads as TGTGCCAGCAGCCCTCGGACAGGGAGCTATGGCTACACCTTC. It codes for CASSPRTGSYGYTF.

The chain recombines TRBV5-5 with TRBJ1-1, with D maybe TRBD1 (5 bases). V gave up 3 bases and J gave up 11 bases, with 14 bases separating them. This CDR3 is built from 12 residues. Per the germline V gene, CDR1 is SGHKS and CDR2 is YYEKEE (reference sequence). CDR3 nucleotides: TGTGCCAGCAGCTCCGACGGGGGGGTGGCTTTCTTT. This sequence encodes CASSSDGGVAFF.

The J gene is TRBJ2-1, the V gene TRBV10-3, with TRBD2 matching over 8 bases. V was clipped by 3 bases and J by 8 bases; unmatched bases: 15. This CDR3 spans 17 amino acids. Germline CDR1 reads ENHRY; CDR2 reads SYGVKD. The CDR3 DNA follows: TGTGCCATCAGTGATAGTAGGGCTAGCGGGCGATGGGATGAGCAGTTCTTC. This gives the protein CAISDSRASGRWDEQFF.

This clone was counted between two and nine times. This sequence joins TRBV6-5 and TRBJ2-7, with D hard to call. The CDR3 is 12 residues long. Germline assignment: CDR1 MNHEY and CDR2 SVGAGI. V lost 5 bases, J lost 0 bases, and 5 bases lay in between. The CDR3 DNA sequence: TGTGCCAGCAGTCCCAGCTCCTACGAGCAGTACTTC. Its translation: CASSPSSYEQYF.

The V gene is TRBV6-2 or TRBV6-3, the J gene TRBJ1-5; 8 bases match TRBD1. This CDR3 spans 15 amino acids. The germline V gene encodes CDR1 MNHEY and CDR2 SVGEGT. J lost 7 bases, V lost 5 bases, and 10 bases had no gene match. The CDR3 here is CASSRTDRDGQPQHF. The CDR3 DNA reads TGTGCCAGCAGTCGAACGGACAGGGATGGGCAGCCCCAGCATTTT.

This clone was counted between two and nine times. This sequence joins TRBV5-4 and TRBJ2-1; D is undetermined. Germline V gene lookup returns CDR1 SGHNT and CDR2 YYREEE (reference sequence). Trimming stripped 1 base from V and 5 bases from J, with 10 bases between. CDR3 length: 14 amino acids. CDR3 bases: TGTGCCAGCAGCTTGTATCGGCAGGACAATGAGCAGTTCTTC. Protein: CASSLYRQDNEQFF.

The chain employs TRBV7-2 and TRBJ2-7; D is perhaps TRBD2 (7 bases). Germline V CDR1 and CDR2: SGHTA, FQGNSA. V was trimmed by 4 bases and J by 6 bases, leaving 16 bases between them. CDR3 length equals 14 residues. The CDR3 coding sequence is TGTGCCAGCAGCTCCCGCGGGGGCGAGGGCGAGCAGTACGTC. Translation: CASSSRGGEGEQYV.

V gene TRBV3-1 (or the pseudogene TRBV3-2) combines with J gene TRBJ2-7, with a weak D call TRBD2 (6 bases). V was shortened by 0 bases and J by 2 bases, with 23 bases between the two germline ends. The CDR3 extends over 19 amino acids. CDR1 LGHDT and CDR2 YNNKEL come from the germline V gene (reference sequence). For the CDR3, the DNA is TGTGCCAGCAGCCAAGATTCTCCCTTCACTAGCAATTCGCCCTACGAGCAGTACGTC. This codes for CASSQDSPFTSNSPYEQYV.

This rearrangement joins TRBV7-2 to TRBJ2-7; TRBD2 agrees at 7 bases. Germline V gene lookup returns CDR1 SGHTA and CDR2 FQGNSA. The CDR3 covers 14 residues. J lost 0 bases, V lost 5 bases, and 4 bases had no gene match. The CDR3 loop reads CASSTGTNSYEQYF. The CDR3 DNA sequence: TGTGCCAGCAGCACCGGGACTAACTCCTACGAGCAGTACTTC.

The J gene is TRBJ1-6, the V gene TRBV19, with a possible D match to TRBD1 (6 bases). With 5 bases removed from V and 5 bases from J, the gap between germline ends came to 16 bases. The CDR3 runs to 16 residues. The V gene's germline CDR1 is LNHDA and CDR2 SQIVND (reference sequence). As DNA, the CDR3 is TGTGCCAGTAGTGGCGGACAGTCCTTCCATAATTCACCCCTCCACTTT. It codes for CASSGGQSFHNSPLHF.

J is TRBJ2-2 and V is TRBV9; D gene uncertain. V dropped 0 bases and J dropped 8 bases, with 8 bases sitting between them. Germline CDR1 reads SGDLS; CDR2 reads YYNGEE. The CDR3 covers 13 residues. The chain's CDR3 is CASSVGVAGELFF. In nucleotides, the CDR3 is TGTGCCAGCAGCGTAGGGGTAGCTGGGGAGCTGTTTTTT.

The chain has TRBV6-5 and TRBJ1-3; D uncertain. CDR1 and CDR2 (germline): MNHEY, SVGAGI. The CDR3 spans 11 residues. Trimming shortened V by 7 bases and J by 4 bases, and 5 bases separated the two germline ends. The chain's CDR3 is CASTQGNTIYF. The CDR3 DNA follows: TGTGCCAGCACCCAGGGAAACACCATATATTTT.